The rows below give T cell receptor beta chains drawn from one sample of a study of vaccination and CD4 T cells after COVID-19. TCRdb reanalysed the PCR reads using MiXCR and keeps one entry per CDR3 protein. Altogether tens of thousands of distinct CDR3 sequences are present, under 70% being singletons, with the ten largest covering around 2.8%. These receptors have no known antigen. What was sequenced was CD4+ T cells from blood, cultured in vitro. These receptors were collected from a human donor who had recovered from COVID-19. Each CDR3 is given with its conserved first and last residue. The size entry is marked missing in some rows and otherwise reads once, few, many or a size class.

v_gene	abundance	CDR3aa
TRBV27	few	CASRRGRGADGYGYTF
TRBV18	NA	CASSPGQNTGELFF
TRBV6-1	NA	CASSEWVHLNYGYTF
TRBV6-2/TRBV6-3	NA	CASSYSWDRVNTEAFF
TRBV25-1	NA	CASSSDRLPYEQYF
TRBV28	NA	CASSLWGWDRGRETQYF
TRBV10-2	NA	CASSEPGQLDKGQYF
TRBV5-1	NA	CASSIPGQGNGYTF
TRBV7-3	NA	CASSLTGDQPQHF
TRBV10-2	few	CASSAVLNYGYTF
TRBV7-3	few	CASSLDSGGDSETQYF
TRBV5-4	NA	CASSPAPSSYNSPLHF
TRBV12-3/TRBV12-4	NA	CASRPGAMNTEAFF
TRBV24-1	NA	CATSPSGARPDTQYF
TRBV6-5	NA	CASSYTRTGSEAFF
TRBV6-2/TRBV6-3	NA	CASSFRQTGFNGYTF
TRBV30	NA	CAWSATGLQPQHF
TRBV20-1	NA	CSVMGPENEKLFF
TRBV20-1	NA	CSAGGSSTGGEQYF
TRBV30	NA	CAWTKSSNGYTF
TRBV27	NA	CASAPGQPYYGYTF
TRBV27	NA	CASSFWGGGGNEQFF
TRBV18	NA	CASSPPEGRNQPQHF
TRBV2	few	CASSPLRGDIQYF
TRBV6-5	NA	CASSYERQGDNEQFF
TRBV12-3/TRBV12-4	NA	CASSIRLLWEYQETQYF
TRBV7-2	NA	CASSPFLTGTNTEAFF
TRBV11-3	NA	CASSLGGDNYGYTF
TRBV6-1	few	CASSQTRGGTGNQPQHF
TRBV7-9	NA	CASSLAHSPGFHEQYF
TRBV6-5	few	CASSYSRGGTEAFF
TRBV20-1	NA	CSAPLWQGAGNTIYF
TRBV19	NA	CASSIPAGGNNEQFF
TRBV5-4	NA	CASSKDIRDSEKLFF
TRBV5-1	few	CASSLTGGAYEQYF
TRBV2	NA	CASSSGTGPPDTQYF
TRBV6-2/TRBV6-3	NA	CASRKGQGYEQYF
TRBV18	NA	CASAALHYEQYF
TRBV18	large	CASSTGSPTEAFF
TRBV7-2	NA	CASSFKGPRSYFEQYF
TRBV7-6	NA	CASSLIRGNTEAFF
TRBV12-3/TRBV12-4	few	CASSLGGGINEQFF
TRBV18	large	CASSPGQGFYEQYF
TRBV7-3	few	CASSKGLAGGGTGELFF
TRBV27	NA	CASQGTGPSNQPQHF
TRBV12-3/TRBV12-4	NA	CASSLWDRAGELFF
TRBV5-8	NA	CASSLGPGLLGYNEQFF
TRBV5-4	NA	CASSTGPSPLHF
TRBV9	NA	CASSRGNQPQHF
TRBV29-1	NA	CSALTVAYGYTF
TRBV20-1	NA	CSARDRGSGRGTYNEQFF